This T cell receptor (beta chain) is drawn from a study of T cell responses to AZD1222 COVID-19 vaccine. Clones were sequenced by immunoSEQ multiplex PCR, and TCRdb holds only the in-frame ones, with some missing. The sample carries approximately 190,000 clones, about 93% recorded once. The sequences come from peripheral blood, collected 28 days after the second AZD1222 dose. This clonotype was obtained from an adult who received the AZD1222 COVID-19 vaccine.

The CDR3: CASSYIPGGVSEAFF. CDR3 sequence (DNA): TGTGCCAGCAGTTACATCCCAGGGGGCGTCTCTGAAGCTTTCTTT. The chain uses TRBV6-2 or TRBV6-3 and TRBJ1-1, with 8 bases aligning to TRBD1. Germline V lookup: CDR1 MNHEY, CDR2 SVGEGT. This CDR3 has 15 amino acids. V trimming: 2 bases; J trimming: 6 bases; junction bases outside the gene matches: 8.